This T cell receptor (beta chain) was obtained from a study of T cell repertoires in cytomegalovirus infection. The overall study: Through public TCR beta signatures, both CMV infection and matching HLA type were indicated.

Study outcomes and limitations: Carriers of CMV and the relevant HLA type were discriminated by public TCR beta frequency.

This clonotype was observed a handful of times. Its antigen is not known. TCRdb independently ran MiXCR on the reads; one entry per CDR3 protein. This sample yields 650,000 to 900,000 distinct CDR3 sequences, of which approximately 32% are seen a single time; about an eighth belongs to the top ten. The input for sequencing was cultured CD8+ T cells from PBMCs, taken from culture after CMV antigen stimulation. The clonotype originates from a human donor in good health (CMV status not recorded). Some clones in this sample may be carry-over from other donors' samples.

This CDR3 is CASISTGQGANGYTF. In DNA, the CDR3 is TGTGCCAGCATCTCAACGGGACAGGGGGCAAATGGCTACACCTTC. V and J are TRBV9 and TRBJ1-2; 12 nucleotides align to TRBD1. The CDR3 runs to 15 residues. Trimming took 6 bases from V and 6 from J; bases not matched to a gene: 9. The germline gives CDR1 SGDLS, CDR2 YYNGEE.